Below, 17 T cell receptor beta chains from the same sample are listed, as sequenced in a study of T cell clones after liver transplantation. Data came from immunoSEQ multiplex PCR; TCRdb stores just in-frame clones and leaves some out. This sample has roughly 97,000 clones, with approximately 78% found just once. Sequencing used CD4+ T cells from blood, obtained before liver transplant. Receptor source: a human donor who received a liver transplant.

The rearrangement links TRBV15 to TRBJ2-7; D gene unclear. V was cut by 1 base and J by 1 base, with 8 bases left in between. Germline V gives CDR1 LNHNV, CDR2 YYDKDF (reference sequence). The CDR3 is 14 amino acids. CDR3 loop: CATSRAQGSYEQYF. CDR3 DNA sequence: TGTGCCACCAGCAGAGCGCAAGGATCCTACGAGCAGTACTTC.

This clone has just a few counts. This chain uses TRBV5-1 with TRBJ2-2, with 8 nucleotides matching TRBD2. CDR1 is SGHRS and CDR2 is YFSETQ in the germline V gene. The CDR3 length is 16 residues. V was pared by 4 bases and J by 0 bases, with 5 bases of the junction left unmatched. In DNA, the CDR3 is TGCGCCAGCAGCGGTAGCGGGAACCCGAACACCGGGGAGCTGTTTTTT. Protein sequence: CASSGSGNPNTGELFF.

The V call is TRBV6-6, the J call TRBJ2-7; the D gene could be TRBD1 or TRBD2 (6 bases each). The CDR3 runs 16 residues. Germline V CDR1 and CDR2: MNHNY, SVGAGI (reference sequence). Trimming took off 8 bases at V and 0 bases at J, with 20 bases between the two ends. The CDR3 DNA follows: TGTGCCAGCTGCCAAGGGGGGCTAGCGATCTCCTACGAGCAGTACTTC. It is translated as CASCQGGLAISYEQYF.

The genes are TRBV5-1 and TRBJ2-2; 7 positions match TRBD2. The V and J ends lost 1 base and 8 bases, in that order; junction bases with no gene match: 8. CDR1 is SGHRS and CDR2 is YFSETQ in the germline V gene. The CDR3 has 15 residues. The CDR3 DNA reads as TGCGCCAGCAGCTTGATGACTAGCTTAAGGGGGGAGCTGTTTTTT. Translated, it gives CASSLMTSLRGELFF.

The genes are TRBV5-1 and TRBJ2-7; D is perhaps TRBD1 (5 bases). Germline CDR1 is SGHRS and CDR2 is YFSETQ. CDR3 length: 14 residues. The V end was cut by 0 bases, the J end by 2 bases, with 9 bases between. The CDR3 DNA sequence: TGCGCCAGCAGCTTGGCACAGGCTCCCTACGAGCAGTACTTC. Amino acid sequence: CASSLAQAPYEQYF. The variable domain in full, with the rest retrieved from reference TRBV5-1 and TRBJ2-7, is KAGVTQTPRYLIKTRGQQVTLSCSPISGHRSVSWYQQTPGQGLQFLFEYFSETQRNKGNFPGRFSGRQFSNSRSEMNVSTLELGDSALYLCASSLAQAPYEQYFGPGTRLTVT.

This sequence joins TRBV5-1 and TRBJ1-1, with a possible D match to TRBD1 (6 bases). Trimming took 3 bases from V and 0 from J, leaving 24 bases between them. The CDR3 runs to 19 residues. CDR1 SGHRS and CDR2 YFSETQ come from the germline V gene. The CDR3 loop reads CASSWGLKGGQALNTEAFF. As DNA, the CDR3 is TGCGCCAGCAGCTGGGGGCTTAAAGGCGGACAAGCCTTGAACACTGAAGCTTTCTTT.

This clone was observed a handful of times. The chain joins TRBV4-1 to TRBJ1-6; no firm D call. V lost 1 base and J lost 10, with 5 bases in between. The CDR3 has 12 amino acids. Germline V gene data show CDR1 as MGHRA and CDR2 as YSYEKL. CDR3 sequence: CASSQGLSPLHF. In DNA, the CDR3 is TGCGCCAGCAGCCAAGGGTTGTCACCCCTCCACTTT.

The chain uses TRBV7-3 and TRBJ2-2; tentative D call: TRBD2 (5 bases). The V and J ends lost 2 bases and 1 base respectively, with 14 bases between them. CDR1 and CDR2 (germline): SGHTA, FQGTGA. The length of the CDR3 is 17 residues. The CDR3 loop reads CASSLGSGSGNTGELFF. The CDR3, as DNA: TGTGCCAGCAGCTTAGGTTCGGGGTCGGGGAACACCGGGGAGCTGTTTTTT. The variable domain in full, with the rest retrieved from reference TRBV7-3 and TRBJ2-2, is GAGVSQTPSNKVTEKGKYVELRCDPISGHTALYWYRQSLGQGPEFLIYFQGTGAADDSGLPNDRFFAVRPEGSVSTLKIQRTERGDSAVYLCASSLGSGSGNTGELFFGEGSRLTVL.

This sequence joins TRBV9 and TRBJ1-4; 7 nucleotides align to TRBD1. The CDR3 runs 15 residues. V was pared by 0 bases and J by 5 bases, with 4 bases of the junction left unmatched. From germline, CDR1 is SGDLS and CDR2 YYNGEE. In DNA form, the CDR3 reads TGTGCCAGCAGCGTAGCGACAGGGTTGAATGAAAAACTGTTTTTT. It translates to CASSVATGLNEKLFF. Supplemented by reference TRBV9 and TRBJ1-4, the full variable domain reads DSGVTQTPKHLITATGQRVTLRCSPRSGDLSVYWYQQSLDQGLQFLIQYYNGEERAKGNILERFSAQQFPDLHSELNLSSLELGDSALYFCASSVATGLNEKLFFGSGTQLSVL.

This chain connects TRBV5-1 to TRBJ1-5, with 9 bases matching TRBD1. This CDR3 region has 15 residues. Germline V gene lookup returns CDR1 SGHRS and CDR2 YFSETQ. After removal of 4 bases from V and 6 bases from J, the junction contained 8 bases not matched to a gene. Written as DNA, the CDR3 is TGCGCCAGCAGCCGAACAGGGGGCAGTACTCAGCCCCAGCATTTT. Encoded protein: CASSRTGGSTQPQHF.

The genes are TRBV12-2 and TRBJ1-6; TRBD1, the table's D call, was not compared with the DNA. TRBV12-2 is a documented pseudogene. The CDR3 is made up of 18 amino acids. DNA for the CDR3: TGTGCAAGTCGCTTCGCCAGGGACAGCAGCTCCTATAATTCACCCCTCCACTTT. Translated: CASRFARDSSSYNSPLHF.

The chain employs TRBV7-2 and TRBJ1-4, with 9 bases that match TRBD1. With 6 bases clipped from V and 6 bases from J, the junction kept 8 bases outside the gene matches. The CDR3 sequence is 15 residues long. Looked up from germline, CDR1 is SGHTA and CDR2 is FQGNSA. CDR3 nucleotide sequence: TGTGCCAGCAGACCGGGACAGGGACGTCATGAAAAACTGTTTTTT. It is translated as CASRPGQGRHEKLFF. The whole variable domain, filled in from reference TRBV7-2 and TRBJ1-4, reads GAGVSQSPSNKVTEKGKDVELRCDPISGHTALYWYRQSLGQGLEFLIYFQGNSAPDKSGLPSDRFSAERTGGSVSTLTIQRTQQEDSAVYLCASRPGQGRHEKLFFGSGTQLSVL.

The chain links TRBV29-1 to TRBJ2-2; 13 nucleotides match TRBD2. After removal of 4 bases from V and 1 base from J, the junction contained 0 bases not matched to a gene. CDR1 and CDR2 (germline): SQVTM, ANQGSEA. This CDR3 has 15 residues. This CDR3 reads CSVGTSGGNTGELFF. CDR3 coding DNA: TGCAGCGTTGGGACTAGCGGGGGGAACACCGGGGAGCTGTTTTTT.

The gene calls are TRBV7-2 and TRBJ1-5; possible D gene TRBD1, 6 bases. Germline V gene data show CDR1 as SGHTA and CDR2 as FQGNSA. The CDR3 sequence is 16 residues long. Trimming removed 0 bases at V and 5 bases at J, with 14 bases between. CDR3 sequence: CASSLAGRGQHQPQHF. In DNA form, the CDR3 reads TGTGCCAGCAGCTTAGCGGGCAGGGGCCAGCATCAGCCCCAGCATTTT.

This chain joins TRBV6-4 and TRBJ1-2; D call uncertain. This CDR3 has 12 residues. The V end was cut by 8 bases, the J end by 8 bases, with 15 bases between. Per germline, CDR1 MRHNA and CDR2 SNTAGT. CDR3 protein: CASPAGRLGYTF. The CDR3 region has the DNA TGTGCCAGCCCGGCGGGCAGGCTGGGCTACACCTTC.

This clone is categorized as medium-sized. V usage is TRBV10-3 and J usage is TRBJ1-1, with D uncertain. This CDR3 has 13 residues. Between the trimmed V and J ends, which lost 2 bases and 4 bases, there was a span of 8 bases. The germline gives CDR1 ENHRY, CDR2 SYGVKD. For the CDR3, the DNA is TGTGCCATCAGTGAGGAGGGTTTCACTGAAGCTTTCTTT. Encoded protein: CAISEEGFTEAFF.

The chain carries TRBV6-5 and TRBJ2-7; D is perhaps TRBD2 (5 bases). Per the germline V gene, CDR1 is MNHEY and CDR2 is SVGAGI. V gave up 5 bases and J gave up 1 base, with 9 bases separating them. The CDR3 covers 13 residues. The CDR3 region has the DNA TGTGCCAGCAGTAAACTAGGTTCCTACGAGCAGTACTTC. This sequence encodes CASSKLGSYEQYF.